This TCR beta chain originates from a study of vaccination effects on CD4 cells after COVID-19. Study-wide background: The median interval between the second dose and post-vaccine sampling was 72 days. General study points: Infection-derived and vaccine-derived clones contracted markedly late after vaccination.

Sequencing was performed with immunoSEQ multiplex PCR; in TCRdb, only in-frame clones are kept and a portion is missing. The sample has tens of thousands of clones, about 80% seen once. Prior to sequencing, the ViraFEST assay stimulated PBMC with viral peptide pools, which expanded the antigen-specific CD4+ T cells. An approximately 10-day culture period preceded the isolation of CD4+ T cells. Everyone in the study got two shots of either the BNT162b2 or mRNA-1273 vaccine. Vaccine recipients, nucleocapsid antibody negative, had no prior SARS-CoV-2 infection. At days 3 and 7, half of the medium was exchanged for IL-2 medium. Remarks on this clone: What it binds is not known.

The sequencing used CD4+ T cells from PBMCs cultured with HCoV-OC43 spike peptides, collected after COVID-19 vaccination. Subset defined: HCoV-OC43 spike overlapping peptide pool stimulation. The source is a human donor who received a COVID-19 vaccine.

The CDR3 reads CASSLYSSYGYTF. As DNA, the CDR3 is TGTGCCAGCAGCTTATACAGCTCCTATGGCTACACCTTC. The chain uses TRBV11-1 and TRBJ1-2; D remains ambiguous. The V end was cut by 2 bases, the J end by 4 bases, with 8 bases between. This CDR3 region has 13 residues. The germline V gene has CDR1 SGHAT and CDR2 FQDESV (reference sequence).